Presented here are 27 T cell receptor beta chains from one specimen sequenced in a study of T cell changes during pregnancy in multiple sclerosis. TCRdb's copy holds only in-frame clones and misses some; the assay was immunoSEQ multiplex PCR. This table holds about 120,000 clones, around 93% found once. The sequencing here drew on peripheral blood, taken before pregnancy. The receptors come from a female donor with multiple sclerosis, enrolled in a pregnancy study.

This clone was seen a handful of times. The rearrangement uses TRBV19 and TRBJ2-2; possible D gene TRBD1, 5 bases. The length of the CDR3 is 15 residues. CDR1 and CDR2 from the germline V gene are LNHDA and SQIVND (reference sequence). Trimming took off 2 bases at V and 5 bases at J, with 12 bases between the two ends. In DNA, the CDR3 is TGTGCCAGTAGTATACAGGGTCAGTGGACCGGGGAGCTGTTTTTT. This sequence encodes CASSIQGQWTGELFF.

V and J are TRBV29-1 and TRBJ2-1; D is possibly TRBD2 (6 bases). The CDR3 has 14 residues. V shed 3 bases and J shed 7 bases, with 16 bases lying between them. From germline, CDR1 is SQVTM and CDR2 ANQGSEA. The CDR3 here is CSVEWRGYTNEQFF. The CDR3 region has the DNA TGCAGCGTTGAGTGGAGGGGTTATACGAATGAGCAGTTCTTC.

This chain connects TRBV5-1 to TRBJ2-7; D might be TRBD2 (6 bases). Per the germline V gene, CDR1 is SGHRS and CDR2 is YFSETQ. Trimming cost V 1 base and J 5 bases, with 13 bases left between them. The CDR3 loop spans 14 amino acids. CDR3 nucleotide sequence: TGCGCCAGCAGCTTGCGCCAGGGACTCGACGAGCAGTACTTC. Translated, it gives CASSLRQGLDEQYF.

CDR3 amino acids: CASSRDRGLYSNQPQHF. The CDR3 region has the DNA TGTGCCAGCAGTCGGGACAGGGGGCTGTATAGCAATCAGCCCCAGCATTTT. This chain joins TRBV2 and TRBJ1-5; TRBD1 matches at 12 bases. Germline loops: CDR1 SNHLY, CDR2 FYNNEI. The ends lost 5 bases at V and 0 bases at J; junction bases unmatched: 5. CDR3 length equals 17 residues.

The V call is TRBV15, the J call TRBJ1-5, with 8 positions matching TRBD1. The junction had 3 bases not matched to a gene; V was cut back by 5 bases and J by 0 bases. Germline V gene data show CDR1 as LNHNV and CDR2 as YYDKDF (reference sequence). CDR3 length equals 15 residues. In nucleotides, the CDR3 is TGTGCCACCAGCTGGACAGGGCTTAGCAATCAGCCCCAGCATTTT. It is translated as CATSWTGLSNQPQHF.

J is TRBJ1-6 and V is TRBV5-1; unclear D gene. This CDR3 is built from 15 residues. Germline-derived CDR1 and CDR2 are SGHRS and YFSETQ. Trimming left V 2 bases short and J 4 bases short, with 10 bases between. The CDR3 loop reads CASSLSGIYNSPLHF. The CDR3 region has the DNA TGCGCCAGCAGCTTATCGGGGATATATAATTCACCCCTCCACTTT.

The rearrangement uses TRBV19 and TRBJ2-1, with a tentative D call TRBD2 (5 bases). Germline V CDR1 and CDR2: LNHDA, SQIVND (reference sequence). The V end lost 3 bases, the J end lost 0 bases, and 9 bases lay between the germline ends. The CDR3 extends over 15 amino acids. In DNA, the CDR3 is TGTGCCAGTAGTATCGAGCGGTCCTCCTACAATGAGCAGTTCTTC. Translated, it gives CASSIERSSYNEQFF.

The chain combines TRBV19 with TRBJ1-1; 7 positions match TRBD1. The germline CDR1 and CDR2 sequences are LNHDA and SQIVND (reference sequence). The V segment lost 6 bases and the J segment 1 base; nucleotides outside the gene matches: 8. CDR3 length: 15 amino acids. As DNA, the CDR3 is TGTGCCAGTAGATCCACGGGACAGTGGAACACTGAAGCTTTCTTT. Translated, it gives CASRSTGQWNTEAFF.

The chain recombines TRBV6-5 with TRBJ2-2; TRBD1 agrees at 8 bases. The germline CDR1 and CDR2 sequences are MNHEY and SVGAGI. There are 14 residues in the CDR3. Trimming removed 6 bases from V and 1 base from J; junction bases left unmatched: 1. Written as DNA, the CDR3 is TGTGCCAGCAGACAGGGGGAGAACACCGGGGAGCTGTTTTTT. The encoded protein is CASRQGENTGELFF.

Written as DNA, the CDR3 is TGTGCCAGCGCGGGGGGGGTTGGAAACACCATATATTTT. Translating it yields CASAGGVGNTIYF. The V gene is TRBV9, the J gene TRBJ1-3; D possibly corresponds to TRBD1 (5 bases). The germline gives CDR1 SGDLS, CDR2 YYNGEE. The length of the CDR3 is 13 residues. The V end was cut by 7 bases, the J end by 3 bases, with 11 bases between. The complete variable domain, with remaining parts taken from reference TRBV9 and TRBJ1-3, reads DSGVTQTPKHLITATGQRVTLRCSPRSGDLSVYWYQQSLDQGLQFLIQYYNGEERAKGNILERFSAQQFPDLHSELNLSSLELGDSALYFCASAGGVGNTIYFGEGSWLTVV.

This clone was counted a few times. This rearrangement joins TRBV7-9 to TRBJ1-2; D is undetermined. Germline CDR1 reads SEHNR; CDR2 reads FQNEAQ (reference sequence). Trimming shortened V by 0 bases and J by 4 bases, and 12 bases separated the two germline ends. The CDR3 runs to 15 residues. The CDR3 loop is CASSLAPLEGYGYTF. In DNA, the CDR3 is TGTGCCAGCAGCTTAGCGCCCCTGGAGGGCTATGGCTACACCTTC.

The chain employs TRBV7-7 and TRBJ2-3; TRBD2 matches 7 bases. Trimming at V came to 8 bases and at J to 5 bases, leaving 7 bases not matched to a gene. The CDR3 has 13 residues. The V gene's germline CDR1 is SSHAT and CDR2 FNYEAQ (reference sequence). This chain's CDR3 is CASARAGEDTQYF. Written as DNA, the CDR3 is TGTGCCAGCGCCCGGGCGGGAGAAGATACGCAGTATTTT.

The rearrangement links TRBV4-1 to TRBJ2-3, with 7 bases matching TRBD1. Trimming cost V 2 bases and J 5 bases; bases outside gene matches: 7. CDR3 length equals 15 residues. Germline loops: CDR1 MGHRA, CDR2 YSYEKL. The CDR3 is CASSQPKTGQDTQYF. The CDR3 DNA reads as TGCGCCAGCAGCCAACCAAAGACAGGGCAAGATACGCAGTATTTT.

The rearrangement joins TRBV5-1 to TRBJ2-5, with a weak D call TRBD1 (5 bases). The germline V and J ends were trimmed by 1 base and 4 bases, with 11 bases remaining between them. The germline V gene encodes CDR1 SGHRS and CDR2 YFSETQ. CDR3 length equals 14 residues. Written as DNA, the CDR3 is TGCGCCAGCAGCTTGTATTCAGGGCCAGAGACCCAGTACTTC. Amino acid sequence: CASSLYSGPETQYF.

J is TRBJ2-3 and V is TRBV7-3; D might be TRBD2 (6 bases). Germline loops: CDR1 SGHTA, CDR2 FQGTGA. The V end lost 5 bases, the J end lost 3 bases, and 18 bases lay between the germline ends. The CDR3 sequence is 16 residues long. CDR3 loop: CASSPDLDGRTDTQYF. The CDR3, as DNA: TGTGCCAGCAGCCCCGACTTGGATGGGAGGACAGATACGCAGTATTTT. Combining the CDR3 with reference TRBV7-3 and TRBJ2-3 gives the whole variable domain GAGVSQTPSNKVTEKGKYVELRCDPISGHTALYWYRQSLGQGPEFLIYFQGTGAADDSGLPNDRFFAVRPEGSVSTLKIQRTERGDSAVYLCASSPDLDGRTDTQYFGPGTRLTVL.

The genes are TRBV25-1 and TRBJ2-5; 7 bases line up with TRBD2. CDR1 and CDR2 from the germline V gene are MGHDK and SYGVNS. This CDR3 is 13 amino acids long. J gave up 7 bases and V 7 bases, and 9 bases lay outside the gene matches. In DNA form, the CDR3 reads TGTGCCAGCATGGCCGGTGGGGGGGGGACCCAGTACTTC. Translation gives CASMAGGGGTQYF.

The rearrangement links TRBV7-6 to TRBJ1-4; D perhaps matches TRBD1 (5 bases). V lost 3 bases to trimming and J lost 8 bases, with 10 bases between them. The germline V gene has CDR1 SGHVS and CDR2 FNYEAQ. This CDR3 contains 13 residues. DNA of the CDR3: TGTGCCAGCAGCTTCCGGGGGGGAGAAAAACTGTTTTTT. Translating it yields CASSFRGGEKLFF. Using reference TRBV7-6 and TRBJ1-4 for the parts outside the CDR3, the full variable domain is GAGVSQSPRYKVTKRGQDVALRCDPISGHVSLYWYRQALGQGPEFLTYFNYEAQQDKSGLPNDRFSAERPEGSISTLTIQRTEQRDSAMYRCASSFRGGEKLFFGSGTQLSVL.

The V gene is TRBV6-4, the J gene TRBJ2-7; possible D gene TRBD1, 5 bases. CDR3 length: 13 amino acids. V was cut by 4 bases and J by 6 bases, with 13 bases left in between. The germline V gene encodes CDR1 MRHNA and CDR2 SNTAGT. The CDR3 DNA sequence: TGTGCCAGCAGTGTCTGGCAGGGCCGCGAGCAGTACTTC. It translates to CASSVWQGREQYF.

The rearrangement links TRBV5-4 to TRBJ1-2, with TRBD1 matching 10 bases. The germline V gene has CDR1 SGHNT and CDR2 YYREEE (reference sequence). This CDR3 spans 15 amino acids. V dropped 2 bases and J dropped 8; count of bases not matched to a gene: 9. In DNA form, the CDR3 reads TGTGCCAGCAGCTTACCGGGACAGGGGTTTCGGGGCTACACCTTC. This gives the protein CASSLPGQGFRGYTF.

The J gene is TRBJ2-2, the V gene TRBV2; no clear D. This CDR3 has 12 residues. V lost 6 bases, J lost 8 bases, and 10 bases lay in between. Germline-derived CDR1 and CDR2 are SNHLY and FYNNEI. Here the CDR3 reads CASRSLPGELFF. Written as DNA, the CDR3 is TGTGCCAGCAGGTCTCTCCCTGGGGAGCTGTTTTTT.

This clone was seen a single time. The gene calls are TRBV6-5 and TRBJ2-7; 8 bases are a match to TRBD1. The V segment lost 6 bases and the J segment 3 bases; nucleotides outside the gene matches: 10. The CDR3 spans 15 residues. Germline assignment: CDR1 MNHEY and CDR2 SVGAGI. The CDR3 DNA reads TGTGCCAGCAGCAAGAGGACAGGGCGAGTCTACGAGCAGTACTTC. Its protein is CASSKRTGRVYEQYF.

The chain employs TRBV5-1 and TRBJ2-1, with 8 nucleotides matching TRBD1. CDR1 is SGHRS, CDR2 YFSETQ, per germline. The V gene end was trimmed by 3 bases and the J gene end by 9 bases; junction bases not matched to a gene: 11. The CDR3 contains 15 residues. The CDR3 DNA reads TGCGCCAGCAGCTCGACAGGGGAACGACTCGGTGAGCAGTTCTTC. Translation gives CASSSTGERLGEQFF.

The chain is built from TRBV6-5 and TRBJ1-1; 10 bases fit TRBD1. This CDR3 spans 16 amino acids. V shed 2 bases, J shed 0 bases, and the junction held 3 bases outside the gene matches. Germline V gene lookup returns CDR1 MNHEY and CDR2 SVGAGI. CDR3 protein: CASSYGTGALNTEAFF. As DNA, the CDR3 is TGTGCCAGCAGTTACGGGACAGGGGCCCTGAACACTGAAGCTTTCTTT.

The chain couples TRBV5-4 to TRBJ2-3; D is unclear. The CDR3 length is 13 residues. Germline values: CDR1 SGHNT, CDR2 YYREEE (reference sequence). V dropped 9 bases and J dropped 2 bases, with 13 bases sitting between them. CDR3 residues: CATLLSPTDTQYF. The CDR3 DNA sequence: TGTGCCACTCTGCTTAGCCCCACAGATACGCAGTATTTT.

This rearrangement joins TRBV9 to TRBJ1-2; possible D gene TRBD1, 5 bases. Trimming stripped 4 bases from V and 5 bases from J, with 12 bases between. Germline V lookup: CDR1 SGDLS, CDR2 YYNGEE. The CDR3 loop spans 13 amino acids. The CDR3 nucleotides read TGTGCCAGCAGCACGACCGGGGGTTATGGCTACACCTTC. It specifies CASSTTGGYGYTF.

This clone was seen a single time. The chain has TRBV10-1 and TRBJ1-3, with D unresolved. Trimming shortened V by 8 bases and J by 1 base, and 9 bases separated the two germline ends. Germline CDR1 reads WNHNN; CDR2 reads SYGVQD (reference sequence). The CDR3 contains 13 residues. The DNA of the CDR3 is TGCGCCAGCGCTCCGGGATCTGGAAACACCATATATTTT. It specifies CASAPGSGNTIYF.

The chain combines TRBV10-2 with TRBJ1-5; D call uncertain. Per germline, CDR1 WSHSY and CDR2 SAAADI. Trimming removed 2 bases at V and 6 bases at J, with 5 bases between. The CDR3 totals 12 residues. CDR3 sequence (DNA): TGCGCCAGCAGTGAGATAGTTCAGCCCCAGCATTTT. Its translation is CASSEIVQPQHF.